Each of the 23 T cell receptor beta chains below was sequenced from the same sample in a study of type 1 and type 2 diabetes patients (dated by TCRdb to the mid-2010s). Sequencing instrument: Illumina MiSeq. For TCRbeta CDR3 amplification, the template was genomic DNA taken from the sorted T cell subsets. Multiplex PCR with 30 forward and 13 reverse primers amplified the TCRbeta CDR3 region. TCRdb passed the public sequencing reads through fastp at Q25 and MiXCR, retaining productive beta sequences. Rows are unified per CDR3 protein, each entry keeping the most common DNA and genes. Recorded for this sample are under 300,000 distinct CDR3 sequences; 47% of them occurred a single time. Approximately 14% of the sample is held by the ten biggest clonotypes. The sequencing input was peripheral blood mononuclear cells (PBMCs). These TCRs come from a man aged 18 to 35 with type 2 diabetes.

This sequence joins TRBV6-1 and TRBJ2-3; no clear D. V lost 7 bases and J lost 0, with 14 bases in between. Germline CDR1 MNHNS, CDR2 SASEGT. The CDR3 has 15 amino acids. CDR3 DNA sequence: TGTGCCAGCACCCCGGCACCTACTAGCACAGATACGCAGTATTTT. Translated, it gives CASTPAPTSTDTQYF.

The J gene is TRBJ1-5, the V gene TRBV7-8; possibly TRBD1 for D (6 bases). Germline V gene lookup returns CDR1 SGHVS and CDR2 FQNEAQ. The CDR3 is made up of 16 amino acids. V lost 5 bases and J lost 2, with 16 bases in between. CDR3 residues: CASSPGAGEGNQPQHF. DNA of the CDR3: TGTGCCAGCAGCCCGGGGGCAGGGGAAGGCAATCAGCCCCAGCATTTT.

This rearrangement joins TRBV15 to TRBJ2-5; TRBD1 matches at 7 bases. This CDR3 is 15 amino acids long. The germline gives CDR1 LNHNV, CDR2 YYDKDF (reference sequence). V trimming: 3 bases; J trimming: 1 base; junction bases outside the gene matches: 5. The CDR3 sequence: CATSSATGVQETQYF. The CDR3 nucleotides are TGTGCCACCAGCAGCGCAACAGGGGTCCAAGAGACCCAGTACTTC.

This rearrangement joins TRBV11-2 to TRBJ1-2; D is unclear. Trimming cost V 1 base and J 9 bases, with 6 bases left between them. The length of the CDR3 is 11 residues. Per germline, CDR1 SGHAT and CDR2 FQNNGV. CDR3 sequence (DNA): TGTGCCAGCAGCTTAGTTCATCGCTACACCTTC. Amino acids: CASSLVHRYTF.

Notes on this clonotype: Compared with germline, one end of the junction differs, possibly owing to a read error. This chain uses TRBV19 with TRBJ1-6; TRBD1 might be the D (5 bases). Germline CDR1 is LNHDA and CDR2 is SQIVND (reference sequence). This CDR3 region has 14 residues. In DNA form, the CDR3 reads TGTGCCAGTAATATAGGGGTTGTAAATTCACCCCTCCACTTT. This translates into CASNIGVVNSPLHF.

The genes are TRBV12-3 or TRBV12-4 and TRBJ1-5; D remains ambiguous. Trimming pared 3 bases from V and 0 bases from J, leaving 12 bases between. The length of the CDR3 is 16 residues. CDR3 loop: CASSLSSAGSNQPQHF. CDR3 sequence (DNA): TGTGCCAGCAGTTTGAGTTCAGCGGGTAGCAATCAGCCCCAGCATTTT.

At least ten counts were recorded for this clonotype. V and J are TRBV2 and TRBJ1-6; 9 bases are a match to TRBD1. The ends lost 5 bases at V and 8 bases at J; junction bases unmatched: 4. In germline, CDR1 is SNHLY, CDR2 FYNNEI. CDR3 length equals 14 residues. As DNA, the CDR3 is TGTGCCAGCAGTAGGGACAGGGCAGATTCACCCCTCCACTTT. Protein product: CASSRDRADSPLHF.

V is TRBV4-2 and J is TRBJ2-1, with 8 bases lining up with TRBD2. Trimming removed 2 bases from V and 9 bases from J; junction bases left unmatched: 12. The CDR3 totals 16 residues. Germline CDR1 and CDR2: LGHNA and YNFKEQ. CDR3 in amino acids: CASSQYGTSNRGEQFF. The CDR3 DNA is TGTGCCAGCAGCCAATACGGGACTAGTAACCGGGGTGAGCAGTTCTTC.

J is TRBJ1-1 and V is TRBV12-3 or TRBV12-4, with D tentatively TRBD1 (6 bases). Between the trimmed V and J ends, which lost 7 bases and 11 bases, there was a span of 23 bases. The CDR3 has 14 residues. CDR3 sequence reads: CASTLSDDRIEAFF. CDR3 nucleotide sequence: TGTGCCAGCACGTTGAGTGATGACAGGATCGAGGCTTTCTTT.

V is TRBV7-6 and J is TRBJ2-3, with D uncertain. Germline V gives CDR1 SGHVS, CDR2 FNYEAQ. The CDR3 loop spans 14 amino acids. V was trimmed by 2 bases and J by 0 bases, leaving 6 bases between them. The CDR3 spells CASSLRESTDTQYF. DNA for the CDR3: TGTGCCAGCAGCTTACGCGAAAGCACAGATACGCAGTATTTT.

The chain couples TRBV19 to TRBJ2-5; possibly TRBD1 for D (5 bases). The V end lost 3 bases, the J end lost 1 base, and 6 bases lay between the germline ends. This CDR3 has 13 residues. Per the germline V gene, CDR1 is LNHDA and CDR2 is SQIVND (reference sequence). The CDR3 region has the DNA TGTGCCAGTAGTATGGGGCCCCAAGAGACCCAGTACTTC. Its translation is CASSMGPQETQYF.

The gene calls are TRBV19 and TRBJ2-2; the match to TRBD1 covers 7 bases. This CDR3 spans 15 amino acids. V lost 5 bases and J lost 4; bases outside the gene matches: 7. Germline CDR1 and CDR2: LNHDA and SQIVND (reference sequence). CDR3 DNA sequence: TGTGCCAGTAGTGTGACAGGGAGAAGCACCGGGGAGCTGTTTTTT. It specifies CASSVTGRSTGELFF.

This clonotype came up many times. The V call is TRBV2, the J call TRBJ1-4; unclear D gene. The germline V gene encodes CDR1 SNHLY and CDR2 FYNNEI. The CDR3 runs 15 residues. The V end was cut by 0 bases, the J end by 8 bases, with 13 bases between. CDR3 bases: TGTGCCAGCAGTGAAGCGCGAGGGCCGGAGGAAAAACTGTTTTTT. It yields the protein CASSEARGPEEKLFF.

V and J are TRBV5-1 and TRBJ2-5, with 13 bases aligning to TRBD2. TRBJ2-1 matches the DNA end more closely, so the J call is doubtful. Germline CDR1 reads SGHRS; CDR2 reads YFSETQ. CDR3 length: 18 amino acids. In DNA form, the CDR3 reads TGCGCCAGCAGCTTGTCAACTAGCGGGGGGGCGGGTTACAATGAGCAGTTCTTC. Translated: CASSLSTSGGAGYNEQFF.

This clonotype was picked up a small number of times. The rearrangement links TRBV15 to TRBJ1-5; the match to TRBD1 covers 7 bases. With V trimmed by 5 bases and J by 0 bases, 4 bases remained unmatched. Germline V gives CDR1 LNHNV, CDR2 YYDKDF (reference sequence). The CDR3 has 15 residues. The CDR3 nucleotides are TGTGCCACCAGCCCGGACAGGTATAGCAATCAGCCCCAGCATTTT. Translating it yields CATSPDRYSNQPQHF.

This sequence joins TRBV14 and TRBJ2-2; D gene uncertain. CDR3 length: 13 residues. V lost 1 base and J 5 bases, leaving 5 bases between the germline ends. In germline, CDR1 is SGHDN, CDR2 FVKESK. CDR3 region: CASSQGPTGELFF. CDR3 bases: TGTGCCAGCAGCCAAGGGCCTACCGGGGAGCTGTTTTTT.

The chain links TRBV7-3 to TRBJ2-2; D uncertain. Between the trimmed V and J ends, which lost 1 base and 4 bases, there was a span of 7 bases. This CDR3 contains 14 residues. Per the germline V gene, CDR1 is SGHTA and CDR2 is FQGTGA. The chain's CDR3 is CASSLNTSTGELFF. The CDR3 region has the DNA TGTGCCAGCAGCTTAAATACCAGCACCGGGGAGCTGTTTTTT.

The chain joins TRBV28 to TRBJ2-3; TRBD1 is a possible D gene (6 bases). Gene TRBJ1-1 matches the end of the DNA better, so the J call may be wrong. CDR1 is MDHEN, CDR2 SYDVKM, per germline. This CDR3 has 14 amino acids. The CDR3 sequence: CASSLGGGRVEAFF. CDR3 DNA: TGTGCCAGCAGTTTAGGCGGGGGCAGGGTCGAAGCTTTCTTT.

The chain employs TRBV27 and TRBJ2-7; 12 bases agree with TRBD1. The CDR3 is 16 residues long. Unmatched junction bases numbered 12, after V lost 6 bases and J lost 6 bases. Germline V lookup: CDR1 MNHEY, CDR2 SMNVEV (reference sequence). The CDR3 DNA is TGTGCCAGCAGCCGGGACCCGGGACAGGGGGCGGTCGAGCAGTACTTC. It translates to CASSRDPGQGAVEQYF.

The CDR3 bases are TGTGCCAGCACGGGACTTCTCTACGAGCAGTACTTC. Amino acids: CASTGLLYEQYF. The chain couples TRBV7-2 to TRBJ2-7; perhaps TRBD2 as D (6 bases). V was trimmed by 7 bases and J by 3 bases, leaving 10 bases between them. Germline-derived CDR1 and CDR2 are SGHTA and FQGNSA. The CDR3 has 12 amino acids.

The rearrangement joins TRBV19 to TRBJ1-1, with no clear D. CDR1 and CDR2 from the germline V gene are LNHDA and SQIVND (reference sequence). The CDR3 extends over 14 amino acids. V lost 4 bases, J lost 4 bases, and 13 bases lay in between. CDR3 protein: CASSSQPPSTEAFF. Written as DNA, the CDR3 is TGTGCCAGTAGTAGTCAGCCCCCGAGCACTGAAGCTTTCTTT.

The CDR3 spells CATSDVGNGYTF. The CDR3, as DNA: TGTGCCACCAGTGATGTGGGGAATGGCTACACCTTC. The chain uses TRBV24-1 and TRBJ1-2; D is undetermined. V was pared by 3 bases and J by 6 bases, with 7 bases between. The CDR3 contains 12 residues. Germline loops: CDR1 KGHDR, CDR2 SFDVKD.

This clonotype was counted ten times or more. The chain links TRBV19 to TRBJ2-7, with 7 bases aligning to TRBD1. V was pared by 1 base and J by 2 bases, with 2 bases of the junction left unmatched. Germline V gene data show CDR1 as LNHDA and CDR2 as SQIVND (reference sequence). The CDR3 runs 14 residues. The CDR3 spells CASSIGTGTYEQYF. CDR3 nucleotides: TGTGCCAGTAGTATAGGGACAGGTACCTACGAGCAGTACTTC.